Detailed here is one T cell receptor beta chain. Its matching antigen is unknown. Per sample, some 10^5 TCR templates underwent assay. The method was immunoSEQ multiplex PCR; TCRdb's version includes in-frame clones alone and lacks a portion of them. The table includes nearly 85,000 clones, just under 95% detected once. This specimen belongs to a study of siplizumab effects on memory and regulatory T cells. Whole-study results and caveats: The diversity of naive T cells seemed greater than that of memory cells, and their alloresponse contribution seemed major.

The CDR3 is 16 amino acids. Trimming cost V 5 bases and J 4 bases; bases outside gene matches: 11. Germline CDR1 reads MDHEN; CDR2 reads SYDVKM. This sequence joins TRBV28 and TRBJ2-1; 7 bases are a match to TRBD2. The source of this sequence is a human donor in good health. What was sequenced was CD8+ T cells sorted from blood. This CDR3 is CASSLTRTRRYNEQFF. In DNA, the CDR3 is TGTGCCAGCAGTCTGACAAGGACTAGGCGGTACAATGAGCAGTTCTTC.